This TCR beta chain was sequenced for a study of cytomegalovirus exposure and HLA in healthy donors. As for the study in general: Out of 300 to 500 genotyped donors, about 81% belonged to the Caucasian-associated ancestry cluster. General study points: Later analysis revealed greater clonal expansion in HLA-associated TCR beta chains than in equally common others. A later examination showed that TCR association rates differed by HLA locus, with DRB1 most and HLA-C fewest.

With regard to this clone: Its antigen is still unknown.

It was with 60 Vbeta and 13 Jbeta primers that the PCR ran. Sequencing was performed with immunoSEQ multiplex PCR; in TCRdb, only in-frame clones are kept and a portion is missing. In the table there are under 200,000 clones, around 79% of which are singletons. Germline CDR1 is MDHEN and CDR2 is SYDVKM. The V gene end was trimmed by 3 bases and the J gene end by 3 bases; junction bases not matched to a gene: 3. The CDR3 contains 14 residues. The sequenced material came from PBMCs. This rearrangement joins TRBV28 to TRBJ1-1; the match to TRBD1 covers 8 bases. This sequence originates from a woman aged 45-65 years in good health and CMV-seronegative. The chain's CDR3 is CASSFSDRDTEAFF. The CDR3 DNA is TGTGCCAGCAGTTTCTCGGACAGGGACACTGAAGCTTTCTTT. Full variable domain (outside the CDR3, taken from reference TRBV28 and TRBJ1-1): DVKVTQSSRYLVKRTGEKVFLECVQDMDHENMFWYRQDPGLGLRLIYFSYDVKMKEKGDIPEGYSVSREKKERFSLILESASTNQTSMYLCASSFSDRDTEAFFGQGTRLTVV.